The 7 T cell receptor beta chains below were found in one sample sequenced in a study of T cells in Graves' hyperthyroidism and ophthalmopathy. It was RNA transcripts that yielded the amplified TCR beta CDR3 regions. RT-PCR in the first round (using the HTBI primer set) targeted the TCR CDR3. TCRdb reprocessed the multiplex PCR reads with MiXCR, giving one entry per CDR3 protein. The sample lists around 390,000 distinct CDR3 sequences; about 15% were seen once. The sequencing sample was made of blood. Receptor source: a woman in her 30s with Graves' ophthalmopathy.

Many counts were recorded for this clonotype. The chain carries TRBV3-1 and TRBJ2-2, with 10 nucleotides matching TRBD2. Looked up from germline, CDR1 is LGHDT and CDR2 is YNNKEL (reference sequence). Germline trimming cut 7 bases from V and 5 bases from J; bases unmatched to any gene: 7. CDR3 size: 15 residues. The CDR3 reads CASTAGTSETGELFF. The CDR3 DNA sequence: TGTGCCAGCACAGCCGGGACTAGCGAAACCGGGGAGCTGTTTTTT.

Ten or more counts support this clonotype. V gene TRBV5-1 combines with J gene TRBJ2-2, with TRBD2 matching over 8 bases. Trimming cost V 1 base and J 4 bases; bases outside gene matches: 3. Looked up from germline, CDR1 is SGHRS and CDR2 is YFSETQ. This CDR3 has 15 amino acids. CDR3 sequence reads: CASSLSGGRTGELFF. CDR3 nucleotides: TGCGCCAGCAGCTTGTCGGGGGGGCGCACCGGGGAGCTGTTTTTT.

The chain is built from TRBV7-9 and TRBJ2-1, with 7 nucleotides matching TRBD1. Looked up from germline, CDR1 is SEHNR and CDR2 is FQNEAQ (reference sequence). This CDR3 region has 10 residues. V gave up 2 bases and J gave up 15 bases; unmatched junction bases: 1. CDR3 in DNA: TGTGCCAGCAGCTTAAGGGGGCCGTTCTTC. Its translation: CASSLRGPFF. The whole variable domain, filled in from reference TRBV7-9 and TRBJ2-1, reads DTGVSQNPRHKITKRGQNVTFRCDPISEHNRLYWYRQTLGQGPEFLTYFQNEAQLEKSRLLSDRFSAERPKGSFSTLEIQRTEQGDSAMYLCASSLRGPFFGPGTRLTVL.

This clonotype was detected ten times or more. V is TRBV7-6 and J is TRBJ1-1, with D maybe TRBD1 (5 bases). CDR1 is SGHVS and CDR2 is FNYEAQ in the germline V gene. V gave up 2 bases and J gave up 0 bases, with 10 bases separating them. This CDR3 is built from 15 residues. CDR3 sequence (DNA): TGTGCCAGCAGCTTAAATCAGGGCATGAACACTGAAGCTTTCTTT. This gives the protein CASSLNQGMNTEAFF.

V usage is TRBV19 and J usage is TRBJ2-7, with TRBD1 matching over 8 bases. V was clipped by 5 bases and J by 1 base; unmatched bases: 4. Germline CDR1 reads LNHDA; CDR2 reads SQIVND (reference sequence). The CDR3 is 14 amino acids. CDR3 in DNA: TGTGCCAGTAGTGGGCGGACAGGGTCCTACGAGCAGTACTTC. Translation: CASSGRTGSYEQYF.

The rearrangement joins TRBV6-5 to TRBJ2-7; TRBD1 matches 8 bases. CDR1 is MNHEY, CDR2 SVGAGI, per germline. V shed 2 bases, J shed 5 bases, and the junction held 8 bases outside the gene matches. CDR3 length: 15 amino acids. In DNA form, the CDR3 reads TGTGCCAGCAGTTACACGACAGGGGCAAAGAACGAGCAGTACTTC. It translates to CASSYTTGAKNEQYF.

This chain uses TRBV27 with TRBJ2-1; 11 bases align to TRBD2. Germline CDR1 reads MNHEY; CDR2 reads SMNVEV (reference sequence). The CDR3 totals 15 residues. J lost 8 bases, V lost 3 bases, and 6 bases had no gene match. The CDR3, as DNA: TGTGCCAGCAGTTTGAGTAGCGGGGGGGCCGATGAGCAGTTCTTC. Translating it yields CASSLSSGGADEQFF.